Listed below are T cell receptor beta chains from one sample, sequenced in a study of Graves' ophthalmopathy and Graves' hyperthyroidism. MiXCR, applied by TCRdb to the multiplex PCR reads, yields one record per CDR3 protein. The sample yields approximately 1.2 million distinct CDR3 sequences, about two fifths seen once. Sequencing input: peripheral blood or thyroid tissue (not recorded which). The receptors here all came from an adult man with Graves' hyperthyroidism. CDR3s include the opening cysteine and the closing phenylalanine or tryptophan. A D gene is named only where the DNA matches it firmly. A clone size is listed for some rows: how often the clone was seen (once, few, many), or a class if it is expanded.

size,D,J,V,DNA,CDR3
few,.,TRBJ1-5,TRBV12-3/TRBV12-4,TGTGCCAGCAGTTCGGGGGGTACGAGCAATCAGCCCCAGCATTTT,CASSSGGTSNQPQHF
many,.,TRBJ2-5,TRBV7-2,TGTGCCAGCAGCTCCAGGGGAAGCACGGAGACCCAGTACTTC,CASSSRGSTETQYF
few,.,TRBJ2-2,TRBV29-1,TGCAGCGACCAGGGTGCGAACACCGGGGAGCTGTTTTTT,CSDQGANTGELFF
.,.,TRBJ1-2,TRBV29-1,TGCAGCGTCGGAAAACAGATTGAAGCTGGGGGGACCTATGGCTACACCTTC,CSVGKQIEAGGTYGYTF
many,.,TRBJ1-5,TRBV12-3/TRBV12-4,TGTGCCAGCAGCCTCGGCAGGGTGGATCAGCCCCAGCATTTT,CASSLGRVDQPQHF
.,TRBD2,TRBJ2-7,TRBV29-1,TGCAGTGCTAGAGAGGGATCGGGACTAGCCTTCTACGAGCAGTACTTC,CSAREGSGLAFYEQYF
few,.,TRBJ2-2,TRBV6-5,TGTGCCACGCGAGGGGCGAACACCGGGGAGCTGTTTTTT,CATRGANTGELFF
.,.,TRBJ1-6,TRBV6-6,TGTGCCAGCAGTCCCATATCGGACGAAGATAATTCACCCCTCCACTTT,CASSPISDEDNSPLHF
.,.,TRBJ2-7,TRBV9,TGTGCCAGCAGCCCTTCAGGGAATGCCGCCTACGAGCAGTACTTC,CASSPSGNAAYEQYF
.,.,TRBJ2-7,TRBV4-3,TGCGCCAGCAGCCAAGAAGGGCTAGCGAGCCCCTACGAGCAGTACTTC,CASSQEGLASPYEQYF
.,.,TRBJ1-5,TRBV9,TGTGCCAGCAGCGTCGGGCCAGGTCAGCCCCAGCATTTT,CASSVGPGQPQHF
few,TRBD1,TRBJ1-1,TRBV12-3/TRBV12-4,TGTGCTAGTGGTTTCTCGACAGGGGGCGGATTGGCTGAAGCTTTCTTT,CASGFSTGGGLAEAFF
many,.,TRBJ1-2,TRBV13,TGTGCCAGCAGCCTCGGGTCAGTCTATGGCTACACCTTC,CASSLGSVYGYTF
.,TRBD2,TRBJ2-7,TRBV7-2,TGTGCCAGCAGCCCGGGAGGGCAGTTCTCCTACGAGCAGTACTTC,CASSPGGQFSYEQYF
once,.,TRBJ1-4,TRBV25-1,TGTGCCAGCATGGCAGCTGAAAAACTGTTTTTT,CASMAAEKLFF
.,TRBD1,TRBJ2-7,TRBV7-2,TGTGCCAGCAGCTTAGCAGGGCAGGGGGCCTTCGAGCAGTACTTC,CASSLAGQGAFEQYF
many,.,TRBJ1-2,TRBV15,TGTGCCACCAGCAGAGATGGTAGGGGGGCGCAAGGCTACACCTTC,CATSRDGRGAQGYTF
.,.,TRBJ2-7,TRBV6-5,TGTGCCAGCAGTCGGGACATCTTGTACGAGCAGTACTTC,CASSRDILYEQYF
many,.,TRBJ2-5,TRBV7-2,TGTGCCAGCAGCGCCCGACAGGGGCGGGGGGAGACCCAGTACTTC,CASSARQGRGETQYF
few,.,TRBJ2-5,TRBV20-1,TGCAGTGCTAGGGGCCTTGGGCAAGAGACCCAGTACTTC,CSARGLGQETQYF
many,.,TRBJ2-6,TRBV5-6,TGTGCCAGCAGCTTGGTGGGGACCCCCTCTGGGGCCAACGTCCTGACTTTC,CASSLVGTPSGANVLTF
.,TRBD2,TRBJ2-2,TRBV29-1,TGCAGCGTCCGGCTAGCGGGAGACACCGGGGAGCTGTTTTTT,CSVRLAGDTGELFF